The next 27 T cell receptor beta chains were all read from a single sample in a study of blood T cells in healthy people across ages. Primers used in a second PCR of roughly 6 to 11 cycles were a sample-barcoded 5' primer and a J-beta primer mix. TCRdb re-analysed the 5' RACE reads in MiXCR, keeping a single row per CDR3 protein. The sample has some 920,000 distinct CDR3 sequences, about 53% seen once. Sequenced input: blood. These TCRs come from a woman between 55 and 75 years old in good health.

The rearrangement links TRBV28 to TRBJ2-1, with 8 bases lining up with TRBD2. From germline, CDR1 is MDHEN and CDR2 SYDVKM. This CDR3 is 15 amino acids long. The trim removed 11 bases at V and 1 base at J, leaving 10 bases unmatched. CDR3 in amino acids: CAARRAGVSYNEQFF. The CDR3 coding sequence is TGTGCCGCCAGGAGAGCGGGAGTTTCCTACAATGAGCAGTTCTTC.

The chain carries TRBV4-1 and TRBJ2-2; D is uncertain. This CDR3 region has 14 residues. Trimming took off 3 bases at V and 2 bases at J, with 7 bases between the two ends. Germline CDR1 MGHRA, CDR2 YSYEKL. CDR3 sequence: CASSHLPNTGELFF. The CDR3 bases are TGCGCCAGCAGCCACCTTCCTAACACCGGGGAGCTGTTTTTT.

J is TRBJ2-7 and V is TRBV4-1; D is uncertain. The CDR3 sequence is 15 residues long. The V gene's germline CDR1 is MGHRA and CDR2 YSYEKL. Trimming stripped 1 base from V and 4 bases from J, with 14 bases between. The CDR3 nucleotides read TGCGCCAGCAGCCAAGTATGGTCAGCCCTATACGAGCAGTACTTC. Its protein is CASSQVWSALYEQYF.

The gene calls are TRBV29-1 and TRBJ2-6; no firm D call. The V and J ends lost 3 bases and 12 bases respectively, with 9 bases between them. The CDR3 extends over 11 amino acids. The germline CDR1 and CDR2 sequences are SQVTM and ANQGSEA. Here the CDR3 reads CSVETGTVLTF. The CDR3 bases are TGCAGCGTTGAGACCGGAACCGTCCTGACTTTC.

This sequence joins TRBV10-3 and TRBJ1-1; the match to TRBD1 covers 7 bases. Germline loops: CDR1 ENHRY, CDR2 SYGVKD. The CDR3 runs 12 residues. V gave up 10 bases and J gave up 1 base; unmatched junction bases: 3. The CDR3 reads CATAGGNTEAFF. The CDR3 DNA is TGTGCCACCGCAGGGGGGAACACTGAAGCTTTCTTT.

V is TRBV28 and J is TRBJ1-2; possible D gene TRBD1, 6 bases. The CDR3 has 14 amino acids. V gave up 3 bases and J gave up 4 bases, with 12 bases separating them. Germline V gene sequence: CDR1 MDHEN, CDR2 SYDVKM. CDR3 nucleotide sequence: TGTGCCAGCAGTTTGGATGTAGGGGGCTATGGCTACACCTTC. Its translation is CASSLDVGGYGYTF.

The V and J genes are TRBV7-9 and TRBJ2-1; possible D gene TRBD2, 8 bases. The CDR3 covers 19 residues. The germline CDR1 and CDR2 sequences are SEHNR and FQNEAQ (reference sequence). V was clipped by 5 bases and J by 4 bases, with 27 bases between them. This CDR3 is CASSRPERGGGTRYNEQFF. The CDR3 DNA follows: TGTGCCAGCAGCCGCCCGGAAAGAGGGGGCGGGACTAGATACAATGAGCAGTTCTTC.

The chain has TRBV27 and TRBJ2-7, with TRBD2 identical over 10 bases. Germline V gene sequence: CDR1 MNHEY, CDR2 SMNVEV (reference sequence). V dropped 5 bases and J dropped 7; count of bases not matched to a gene: 5. The length of the CDR3 is 13 residues. The CDR3 nucleotides read TGTGCCAGCAGTGGGACTAGCGTAGGTGAGCAGTACTTC. Encoded protein: CASSGTSVGEQYF.

The chain joins TRBV10-3 to TRBJ2-4; unclear D gene. The J call is doubtful: the DNA matches TRBJ2-7 better. This CDR3 comprises 14 residues. Germline V gives CDR1 ENHRY, CDR2 SYGVKD. Written as DNA, the CDR3 is TGTGCCATCAGTGAGGGTCGAGCTTTCGACGAGCAGTACTTC. Translating it yields CAISEGRAFDEQYF.

This clonotype has just a few counts. V usage is TRBV4-3 and J usage is TRBJ1-2; perhaps TRBD1 as D (5 bases). This CDR3 comprises 15 residues. CDR1 is LGHNA and CDR2 is YSLEER in the germline V gene. Trimming took 0 bases from V and 4 from J, leaving 12 bases between them. The CDR3 bases are TGCGCCAGCAGCCAAGAGAGGGGTTCCCCCTATGGCTACACCTTC. It codes for CASSQERGSPYGYTF.

The J gene is TRBJ2-7, the V gene TRBV4-2; D is unresolved. Germline CDR1 reads LGHNA; CDR2 reads YNFKEQ. This CDR3 spans 15 amino acids. V lost 1 base to trimming and J lost 1 base, with 11 bases between them. The CDR3 coding sequence is TGTGCCAGCAGCCAAGTGGTAGTGGGATCCTACGAGCAGTACTTC. Translation gives CASSQVVVGSYEQYF.

Details on this clonotype: Mismatch with germline at one junction end may stem from a read error. V and J are TRBV13 and TRBJ2-1, with D perhaps matching TRBD2 (7 bases). Germline V gives CDR1 PRHDT, CDR2 FYEKMQ (reference sequence). The CDR3 totals 15 residues. The CDR3 reads CASSLGGEANNEQFF. CDR3 sequence (DNA): TGTGCCAGCAGCCTAGGGGGGGAGGCGAACAATGAGCAGTTCTTC.

V and J are TRBV12-3 or TRBV12-4 and TRBJ2-3; the D gene is possibly TRBD2 (6 bases). CDR3 length equals 15 residues. The V and J ends lost 2 bases and 4 bases respectively, with 13 bases between them. As DNA, the CDR3 is TGTGCCAGCAGTTTAAGGGAGGCGGGCGCAGATACGCAGTATTTT. Its translation: CASSLREAGADTQYF.

This clonotype was recorded a few times. The chain combines TRBV4-3 with TRBJ2-7, with D perhaps matching TRBD1 or TRBD2 (5 bases each). Trimming cost V 1 base and J 0 bases, with 13 bases left between them. Germline V gives CDR1 LGHNA, CDR2 YSLEER. CDR3 length equals 16 residues. CDR3 loop: CASSQARAGSSYEQYF. The CDR3 DNA reads TGCGCCAGCAGCCAAGCCCGGGCAGGGAGCTCCTACGAGCAGTACTTC.

J is TRBJ2-7 and V is TRBV29-1; a possible D gene is TRBD1 (5 bases). This CDR3 is built from 13 residues. CDR1 SQVTM and CDR2 ANQGSEA come from the germline V gene. V was pared by 2 bases and J by 5 bases, with 13 bases between. The chain's CDR3 is CSVERGSGNEQYF. The CDR3 nucleotides read TGCAGCGTTGAAAGGGGAAGTGGGAACGAGCAGTACTTC.

The chain carries TRBV10-3 and TRBJ1-2, with D tentatively TRBD1 (5 bases). The V and J ends lost 3 bases and 6 bases respectively, with 14 bases between them. The CDR3 spans 14 residues. CDR1 and CDR2 from the germline V gene are ENHRY and SYGVKD. The CDR3 protein is CAISDPTGLDGYTF. The CDR3 nucleotides are TGTGCCATCAGTGACCCAACAGGCTTAGATGGCTACACCTTC.

The gene calls are TRBV25-1 and TRBJ2-4; D possibly corresponds to TRBD2 (5 bases). Germline V lookup: CDR1 MGHDK, CDR2 SYGVNS. V was shortened by 1 base and J by 9 bases, with 10 bases between the two germline ends. This CDR3 comprises 13 residues. Here the CDR3 reads CASSESGSSIQYF. CDR3 in DNA: TGTGCCAGCAGTGAATCGGGGAGCAGCATTCAGTACTTC.

This clonotype was detected only a few times. The V gene is TRBV29-1, the J gene TRBJ2-6, with no clear D. Germline V gene data show CDR1 as SQVTM and CDR2 as ANQGSEA. The CDR3 runs to 13 residues. Trimming shortened V by 7 bases and J by 0 bases, and 7 bases separated the two germline ends. CDR3 sequence reads: CSATGSGANVLTF. CDR3 nucleotide sequence: TGCAGCGCCACTGGCTCTGGGGCCAACGTCCTGACTTTC. The full variable domain, in which reference TRBV29-1 and TRBJ2-6 provide the parts outside the CDR3, is SAVISQKPSRDICQRGTSLTIQCQVDSQVTMMFWYRQQPGQSLTLIATANQGSEATYESGFVIDKFPISRPNLTFSTLTVSNMSPEDSSIYLCSATGSGANVLTFGAGSRLTVL.

This clonotype was recorded once. The chain uses TRBV9 and TRBJ2-7, with 7 bases identical to TRBD1. CDR1 and CDR2 (germline): SGDLS, YYNGEE. The CDR3 runs to 14 residues. The trim removed 7 bases at V and 2 bases at J, leaving 9 bases unmatched. CDR3: CASARGPITYEQYF. DNA of the CDR3: TGTGCCAGCGCGAGGGGGCCTATAACCTACGAGCAGTACTTC.

There are many counts of this clonotype. V usage is TRBV6-5 and J usage is TRBJ2-7; 8 bases match TRBD2. Germline CDR1 and CDR2: MNHEY and SVGAGI. The V gene end was trimmed by 6 bases and the J gene end by 4 bases; junction bases not matched to a gene: 11. The CDR3 has 15 residues. CDR3 bases: TGTGCCAGCAGCTACCAAAGCGGGAGTGCGTACGAGCAGTACTTC. This translates into CASSYQSGSAYEQYF.

The chain recombines TRBV4-3 with TRBJ2-1; perhaps TRBD2 as D (6 bases). Germline-derived CDR1 and CDR2 are LGHNA and YSLEER. CDR3 length: 17 residues. The ends were cut back, 4 bases at V and 5 bases at J, with 21 bases in the middle. DNA of the CDR3: TGCGCCAGCAGCCTAAGTCTGTCGGCGGGACCACACAATGAGCAGTTCTTC. It encodes CASSLSLSAGPHNEQFF.

There are many counts of this clonotype. The chain employs TRBV7-8 and TRBJ2-1; TRBD2 agrees at 9 bases. The J call may be mistaken, given a closer DNA end match to TRBJ2-7. Per germline, CDR1 SGHVS and CDR2 FQNEAQ. The CDR3 length is 15 residues. DNA of the CDR3: TGTGCCAGCAGCTTGGGACTAGCAGGCTACAATGAGCAGTACTTC. Encoded protein: CASSLGLAGYNEQYF.

CDR3 sequence: CASSFGTGNEAFF. CDR3 coding DNA: TGTGCCAGCAGCTTTGGGACAGGGAATGAAGCTTTCTTT. This rearrangement joins TRBV7-9 to TRBJ1-1, with TRBD1 identical over 9 bases. V was clipped by 3 bases and J by 7 bases; unmatched bases: 3. Germline V gene lookup returns CDR1 SEHNR and CDR2 FQNEAQ (reference sequence). This CDR3 is built from 13 residues.

The chain couples TRBV18 to TRBJ1-1; D uncertain. Trimming left V 5 bases short and J 1 base short, with 8 bases between. This CDR3 spans 13 amino acids. Per the germline V gene, CDR1 is KGHSH and CDR2 is LQKENI. CDR3 DNA sequence: TGTGCCAGCTCAGACCAGAAGAACACTGAAGCTTTCTTT. Encoded protein: CASSDQKNTEAFF.

This CDR3 is CASSYPSPGGSSYEQYF. CDR3 bases: TGTGCCAGCAGTTACCCTTCGCCGGGCGGGAGCTCCTACGAGCAGTACTTC. The chain couples TRBV6-2 or TRBV6-3 to TRBJ2-7; 7 bases agree with TRBD2. V lost 2 bases to trimming and J lost 0 bases; unmatched junction nucleotides: 10. CDR1 and CDR2 (germline): MNHEY, SVGEGT. The CDR3 sequence is 17 residues long.

This chain connects TRBV10-3 to TRBJ1-4; 7 nucleotides align to TRBD1. This CDR3 contains 17 residues. Germline lookup yields CDR1 ENHRY and CDR2 SYGVKD. The junction had 8 bases not matched to a gene; V was cut back by 2 bases and J by 2 bases. CDR3 sequence (DNA): TGTGCCATCAGTGAGCCGGGACAGCCGGGCACTAATGAAAAACTGTTTTTT. Protein product: CAISEPGQPGTNEKLFF.

V gene TRBV5-6 combines with J gene TRBJ2-7, with TRBD1 matching 8 bases. Looked up from germline, CDR1 is SGHDT and CDR2 is YYEEEE. The CDR3 is 14 residues long. Losses at the gene ends were 1 base for V and 3 bases for J; bases not matched to a gene: 3. The CDR3 coding sequence is TGTGCCAGCAGCTTGTCGGACAGGGACTACGAGCAGTACTTC. This translates into CASSLSDRDYEQYF.